This T cell receptor (beta chain) was recorded in a study of blood T cell repertoires in COVID-19. Looking at the study overall: COVID-19 samples, acute and convalescent, were from the United States, Italy and Spain. T cells, B-cell-depleted T cells, or PBMCs supplied cDNA or gDNA.

V was pared by 3 bases and J by 5 bases, with 3 bases of the junction left unmatched. The CDR3 length is 14 residues. In germline, CDR1 is LNHDA, CDR2 SQIVND (reference sequence). Original handling: Reference gene primer amplification yielded estimated nucleated cell counts. Method: immunoSEQ multiplex PCR; TCRdb's copy keeps in-frame clones and lacks some. Clone size and the V and J calls come from that table; the DNA yielded D and trimming. The data contain fewer than 300,000 clones, 87% of them singletons. As to this clone: Other DNA sequences of this sample code for an identical CDR3.

The clonotype comes from a woman in her forties or fifties with acute or convalescent COVID-19. Material for sequencing was peripheral blood. V gene TRBV19 combines with J gene TRBJ2-2; 7 nucleotides agree with TRBD1. The CDR3 region has the DNA TGTGCCAGTAGTATCAGGGGGAATACCGGGGAGCTGTTTTTT. Its translation: CASSIRGNTGELFF.